The TCR beta chain described here comes from a study of blood T cell repertoires in COVID-19. Sequencing used immunoSEQ multiplex PCR; TCRdb keeps in-frame clones, though not all of them. The sample shows 65,000 to 80,000 clones, approximately 78% of them seen only once. This CDR3 is built from 12 residues. CDR1 and CDR2 from the germline V gene are SGHDN and FVKESK. J was trimmed by 8 bases and V by 4 bases; bases with no gene match: 2. Material: peripheral blood. The rearrangement links TRBV14 to TRBJ2-1; 7 bases fit TRBD1. This clonotype originated in a human donor in a cohort sampled during active COVID-19. In nucleotides, the CDR3 is TGTGCCAGCAGCCCGACAGGGTATGAGCAGTTCTTC. This codes for CASSPTGYEQFF.